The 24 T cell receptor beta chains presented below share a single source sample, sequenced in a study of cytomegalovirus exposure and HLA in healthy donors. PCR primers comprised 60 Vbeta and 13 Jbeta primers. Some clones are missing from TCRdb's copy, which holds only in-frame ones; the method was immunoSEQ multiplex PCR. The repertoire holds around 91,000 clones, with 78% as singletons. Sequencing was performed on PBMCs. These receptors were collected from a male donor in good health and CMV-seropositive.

This CDR3 is CASSLGAGGVEQYF. DNA of the CDR3: TGTGCCAGCAGCTTAGGAGCGGGAGGGGTCGAGCAGTACTTC. J is TRBJ2-7 and V is TRBV7-2, with TRBD2 matching 10 bases. Germline V gives CDR1 SGHTA, CDR2 FQGNSA. The CDR3 sequence is 14 residues long. V trimming: 1 base; J trimming: 6 bases; junction bases outside the gene matches: 3.

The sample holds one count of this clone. CDR3 nucleotide sequence: TGTGCCAGCAGTGAATCCCCGGGCAGGGATCCTTATGGCTACACCTTC. The encoded protein is CASSESPGRDPYGYTF. This chain uses TRBV25-1 with TRBJ1-2, with D tentatively TRBD1 (5 bases). The CDR3 runs to 16 residues. Germline assignment: CDR1 MGHDK and CDR2 SYGVNS. V was clipped by 1 base and J by 5 bases, with 17 bases between them.

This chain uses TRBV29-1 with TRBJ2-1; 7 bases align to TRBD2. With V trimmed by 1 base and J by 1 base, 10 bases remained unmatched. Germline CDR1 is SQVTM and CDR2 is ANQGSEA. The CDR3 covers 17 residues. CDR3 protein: CSVEGSLGGWSYNEQFF. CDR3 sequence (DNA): TGCAGCGTTGAAGGATCACTGGGGGGGTGGTCCTACAATGAGCAGTTCTTC.

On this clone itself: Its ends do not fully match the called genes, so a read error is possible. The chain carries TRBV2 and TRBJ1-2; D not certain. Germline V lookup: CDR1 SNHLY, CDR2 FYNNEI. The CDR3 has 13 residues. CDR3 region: CASSGRTNYGYTF. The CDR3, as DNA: TGTGCCAGCAGTGGCCGGACTAACTACGGCTACACCTTC.

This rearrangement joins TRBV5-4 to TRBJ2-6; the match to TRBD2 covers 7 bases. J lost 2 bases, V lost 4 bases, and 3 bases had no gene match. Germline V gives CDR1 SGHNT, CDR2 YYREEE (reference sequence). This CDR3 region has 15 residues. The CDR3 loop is CASSDGTTGANVLTF. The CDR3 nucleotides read TGTGCCAGCAGCGACGGGACTACTGGGGCCAACGTCCTGACTTTC. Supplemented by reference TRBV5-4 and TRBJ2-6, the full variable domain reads ETGVTQSPTHLIKTRGQQVTLRCSSQSGHNTVSWYQQALGQGPQFIFQYYREEENGRGNFPPRFSGLQFPNYSSELNVNALELDDSALYLCASSDGTTGANVLTFGAGSRLTVL.

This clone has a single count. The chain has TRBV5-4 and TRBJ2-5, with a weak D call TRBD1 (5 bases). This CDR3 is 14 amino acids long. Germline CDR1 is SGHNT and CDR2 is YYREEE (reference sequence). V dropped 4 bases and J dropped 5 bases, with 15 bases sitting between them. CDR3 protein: CASSLQTRQETQYF. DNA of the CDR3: TGTGCCAGCAGCCTCCAGACCCGACAGGAGACCCAGTACTTC.

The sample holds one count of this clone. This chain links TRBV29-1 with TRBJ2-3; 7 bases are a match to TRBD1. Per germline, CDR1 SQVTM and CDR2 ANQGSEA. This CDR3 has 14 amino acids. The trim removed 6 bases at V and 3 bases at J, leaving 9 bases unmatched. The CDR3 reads CSVPGQLLTDTQYF. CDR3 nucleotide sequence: TGCAGCGTACCGGGACAGCTACTGACAGATACGCAGTATTTT.

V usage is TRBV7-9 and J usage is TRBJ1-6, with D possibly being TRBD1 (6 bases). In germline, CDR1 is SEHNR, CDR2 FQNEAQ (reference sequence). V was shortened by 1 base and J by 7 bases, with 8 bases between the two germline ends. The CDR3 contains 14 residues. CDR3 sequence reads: CASSLDGTNSPLHF. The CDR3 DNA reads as TGTGCCAGCAGCTTAGACGGGACAAATTCACCCCTCCACTTT.

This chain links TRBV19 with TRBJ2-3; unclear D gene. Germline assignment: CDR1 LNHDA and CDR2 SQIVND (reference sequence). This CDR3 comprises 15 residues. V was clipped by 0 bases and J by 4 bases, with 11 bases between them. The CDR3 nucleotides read TGTGCCAGTAGTATAGATACATTTTTCCCAGATACGCAGTATTTT. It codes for CASSIDTFFPDTQYF. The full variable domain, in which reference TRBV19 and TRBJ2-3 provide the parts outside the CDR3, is DGGITQSPKYLFRKEGQNVTLSCEQNLNHDAMYWYRQDPGQGLRLIYYSQIVNDFQKGDIAEGYSVSREKKESFPLTVTSAQKNPTAFYLCASSIDTFFPDTQYFGPGTRLTVL.

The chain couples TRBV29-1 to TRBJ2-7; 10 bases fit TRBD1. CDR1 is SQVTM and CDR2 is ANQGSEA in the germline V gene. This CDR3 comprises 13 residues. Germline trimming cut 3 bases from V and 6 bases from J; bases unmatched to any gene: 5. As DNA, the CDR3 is TGCAGCGTTGAGGAGGGGACAGGGGTCGAGCAGTACTTC. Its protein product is CSVEEGTGVEQYF.

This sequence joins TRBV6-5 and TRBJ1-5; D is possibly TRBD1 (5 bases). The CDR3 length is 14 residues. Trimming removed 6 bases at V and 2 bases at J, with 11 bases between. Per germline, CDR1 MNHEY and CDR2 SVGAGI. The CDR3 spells CASRAREGNQPQHF. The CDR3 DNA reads TGTGCCAGCAGAGCCAGGGAGGGCAATCAGCCCCAGCATTTT.

CDR3 DNA sequence: TGTGCCAGCAGTGAGGTGGGGCCCCGCTACGAGCAGTACTTC. It specifies CASSEVGPRYEQYF. The rearrangement links TRBV6-1 to TRBJ2-5; D is possibly TRBD1 (5 bases). The DNA matches TRBJ2-7 better at its end, which makes the J call doubtful. CDR3 length: 14 amino acids. Germline-derived CDR1 and CDR2 are MNHNS and SASEGT.

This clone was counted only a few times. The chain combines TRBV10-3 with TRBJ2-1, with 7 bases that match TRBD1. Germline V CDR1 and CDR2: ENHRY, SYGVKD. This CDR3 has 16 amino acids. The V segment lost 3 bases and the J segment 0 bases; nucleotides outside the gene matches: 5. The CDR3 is CAISEGGSYSYNEQFF. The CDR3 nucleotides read TGTGCCATCAGTGAAGGGGGCAGCTACTCCTACAATGAGCAGTTCTTC.

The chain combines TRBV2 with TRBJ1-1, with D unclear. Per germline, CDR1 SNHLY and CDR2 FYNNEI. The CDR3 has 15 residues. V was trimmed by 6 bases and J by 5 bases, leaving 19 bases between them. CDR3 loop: CASRGSQTSVTEAFF. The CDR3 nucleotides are TGTGCCAGCAGGGGCAGCCAAACTTCCGTAACTGAAGCTTTCTTT.

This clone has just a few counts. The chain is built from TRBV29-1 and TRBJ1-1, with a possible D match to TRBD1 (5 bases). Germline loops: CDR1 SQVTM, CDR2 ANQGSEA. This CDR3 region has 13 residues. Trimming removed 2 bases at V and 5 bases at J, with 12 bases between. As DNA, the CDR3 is TGCAGCGTTGAACCGGGGGGGGATACTGAAGCTTTCTTT. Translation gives CSVEPGGDTEAFF.

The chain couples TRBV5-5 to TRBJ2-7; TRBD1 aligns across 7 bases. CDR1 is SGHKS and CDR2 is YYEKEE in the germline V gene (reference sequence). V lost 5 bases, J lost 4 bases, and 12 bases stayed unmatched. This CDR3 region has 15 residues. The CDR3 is CASRPAATQGYEQYF. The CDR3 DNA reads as TGTGCCAGCAGGCCCGCGGCCACACAGGGGTACGAGCAGTACTTC.

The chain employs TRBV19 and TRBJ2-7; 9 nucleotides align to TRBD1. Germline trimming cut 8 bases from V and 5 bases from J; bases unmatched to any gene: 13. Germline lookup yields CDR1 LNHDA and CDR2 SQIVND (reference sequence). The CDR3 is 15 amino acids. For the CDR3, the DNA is TGTGCCAGTTCATGGGACGACAGGGGGTTTGACGAGCAGTACTTC. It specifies CASSWDDRGFDEQYF.

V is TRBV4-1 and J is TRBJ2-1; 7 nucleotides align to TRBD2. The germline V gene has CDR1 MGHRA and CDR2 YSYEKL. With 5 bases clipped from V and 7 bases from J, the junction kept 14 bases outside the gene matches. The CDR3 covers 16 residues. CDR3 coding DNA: TGCGCCAGCAGCGGAGCCTCCGGACTGGGGGGGAATGAGCAGTTCTTC. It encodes CASSGASGLGGNEQFF.

Written as DNA, the CDR3 is TGTGCCAGCAGCCAAGTACTTCGGAGTGAGCAGTTCTTC. Translated, it gives CASSQVLRSEQFF. The chain uses TRBV14 and TRBJ2-1; D remains ambiguous. The CDR3 has 13 residues. CDR1 and CDR2 from the germline V gene are SGHDN and FVKESK. V lost 1 base and J 9 bases, leaving 10 bases between the germline ends. The full variable domain, in which reference TRBV14 and TRBJ2-1 provide the parts outside the CDR3, is EAGVTQFPSHSVIEKGQTVTLRCDPISGHDNLYWYRRVMGKEIKFLLHFVKESKQDESGMPNNRFLAERTGGTYSTLKVQPAELEDSGVYFCASSQVLRSEQFFGPGTRLTVL.

CDR3 loop: CASSGGTVNTGELFF. For the CDR3, the DNA is TGTGCCAGTAGTGGGGGGACAGTGAACACCGGGGAGCTGTTTTTT. This rearrangement joins TRBV19 to TRBJ2-2, with D perhaps TRBD1 (7 bases). Germline V gene lookup returns CDR1 LNHDA and CDR2 SQIVND (reference sequence). The CDR3 has 15 amino acids. V dropped 5 bases and J dropped 1 base, with 11 bases sitting between them.

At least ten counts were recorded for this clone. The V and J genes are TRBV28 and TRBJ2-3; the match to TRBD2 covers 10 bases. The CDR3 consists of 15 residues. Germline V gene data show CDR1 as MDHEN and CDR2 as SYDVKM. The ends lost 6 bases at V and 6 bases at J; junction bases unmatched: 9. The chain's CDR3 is CASRKLAGGGDTQYF. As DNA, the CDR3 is TGTGCCAGCAGAAAATTAGCGGGAGGAGGGGATACGCAGTATTTT.

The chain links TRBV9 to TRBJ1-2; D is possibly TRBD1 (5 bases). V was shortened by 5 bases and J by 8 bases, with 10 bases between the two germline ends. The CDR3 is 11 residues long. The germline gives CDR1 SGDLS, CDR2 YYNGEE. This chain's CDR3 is CASRQGKGYTF. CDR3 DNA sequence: TGTGCCAGCAGGCAGGGCAAGGGCTACACCTTC.

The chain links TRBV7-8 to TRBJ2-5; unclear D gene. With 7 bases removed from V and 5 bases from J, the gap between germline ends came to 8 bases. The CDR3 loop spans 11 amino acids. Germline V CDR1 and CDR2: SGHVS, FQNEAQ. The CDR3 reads CASTGGETQYF. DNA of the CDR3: TGTGCCAGCACCGGCGGCGAGACCCAGTACTTC.

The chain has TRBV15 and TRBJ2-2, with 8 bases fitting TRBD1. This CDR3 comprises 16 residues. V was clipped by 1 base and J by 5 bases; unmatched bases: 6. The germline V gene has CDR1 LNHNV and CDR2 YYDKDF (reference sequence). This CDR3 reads CATSRVTGVGTGELFF. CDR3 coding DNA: TGTGCCACCAGCAGAGTGACAGGGGTAGGGACCGGGGAGCTGTTTTTT.